This entry features one T cell receptor beta chain sequence. What it binds is not known. The data were obtained in a study of response to subunit inactivated influenza vaccine. Study findings and constraints: Authors suggested each seasonal flu vaccination may recruit only limited numbers of new T cells.

MiXCR, run by TCRdb on the RT-PCR reads, gives a single entry per CDR3 protein. The sample contains 500,000 or so distinct CDR3 sequences, more than 15% of which appear only once. Trimming at V came to 9 bases and at J to 9 bases, leaving 10 bases not matched to a gene. The CDR3 covers 13 residues. Germline-derived CDR1 and CDR2 are SNHLY and FYNNEI. The chain uses TRBV2 and TRBJ2-1; 8 nucleotides agree with TRBD2. The source material was CD4+ T cells sorted from PBMCs, sampled less than 30 months after vaccination. This sequence originates from a man between 45 and 75 years old who received an inactivated influenza vaccine. Written as DNA, the CDR3 is TGTGCCAGTGGCGGCCAGCGGGAGACTGAGCAGTTCTTC. It specifies CASGGQRETEQFF.